This T cell receptor (beta chain) was identified during a study of blood T cells in healthy people across ages. Whole-study results and caveats: No conclusive comparison of naive versus antigen-experienced cells was possible with unsorted PBMCs.

The draw of peripheral blood yielded approximately 10 milliliters from each donor. In the case of this clonotype: Its cognate antigen is unknown.

A second PCR of 7 to 11 cycles used a sample-barcoded 5' primer and a J-beta primer mix. Every cDNA was tagged by a template-switch adaptor with 12 random nucleotides. Each single sample gave us at least 2.5 million CDR3-containing paired-end reads. TCRdb reprocessed the 5' RACE reads via MiXCR and lists one record per CDR3 protein. The table has 1.5 million to 2 million distinct CDR3 sequences, 25% to 30% seen once. This CDR3 comprises 15 residues. V lost 4 bases to trimming and J lost 5 bases; unmatched junction nucleotides: 7. Germline assignment: CDR1 SGHKS and CDR2 YYEKEE (reference sequence). The sequenced sample consisted of blood. This sequence joins TRBV5-5 and TRBJ2-7; 12 bases align to TRBD2. This TCR was sampled from a young woman in good health. This CDR3 reads CASSKLAGGRHEQYF. The DNA of the CDR3 is TGTGCCAGCAGCAAACTAGCGGGAGGTCGCCACGAGCAGTACTTC.